This TCR beta chain was documented in a study of T-cell reconstitution after alpha-beta-depleted transplantation in children. Germline CDR1 reads SGHTA; CDR2 reads FQGNSA. The CDR3 covers 14 residues. J lost 7 bases, V lost 5 bases, and 9 bases had no gene match. Unique molecular identifiers were incorporated when the TCRbeta library was constructed. TCRdb re-called the PCR reads through MiXCR, storing one row per CDR3 protein. The repertoire holds roughly 120,000 distinct CDR3 sequences, with approximately 10% as singletons. Sequenced material: PBMCs from the stem cell graft donor, taken from the stem cell graft. J is TRBJ2-7 and V is TRBV7-2, with TRBD1 identical over 9 bases. The sequence came from a human donor who donated a stem cell graft to a child with acute lymphoblastic leukemia. The CDR3 spells CASSGWDRAWEQYF. In DNA form, the CDR3 reads TGTGCCAGCAGCGGGTGGGACAGGGCATGGGAGCAGTACTTC.